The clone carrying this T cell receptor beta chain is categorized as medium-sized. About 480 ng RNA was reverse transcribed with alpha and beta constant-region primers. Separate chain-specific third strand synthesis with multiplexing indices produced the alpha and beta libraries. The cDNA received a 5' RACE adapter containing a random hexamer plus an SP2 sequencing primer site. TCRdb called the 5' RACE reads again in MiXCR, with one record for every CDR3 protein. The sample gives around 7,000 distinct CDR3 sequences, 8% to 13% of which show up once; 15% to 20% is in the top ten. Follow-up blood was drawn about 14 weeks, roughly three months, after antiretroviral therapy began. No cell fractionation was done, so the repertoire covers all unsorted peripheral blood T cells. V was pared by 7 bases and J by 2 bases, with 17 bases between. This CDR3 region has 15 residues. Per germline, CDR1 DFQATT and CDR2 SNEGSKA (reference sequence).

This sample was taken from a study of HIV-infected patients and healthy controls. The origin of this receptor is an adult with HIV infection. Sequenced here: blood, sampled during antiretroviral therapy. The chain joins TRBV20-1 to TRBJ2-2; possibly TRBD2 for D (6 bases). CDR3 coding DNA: TGCAGTGTAACCGGAGGGAGCGCCAACACCGGGGAGCTGTTTTTT. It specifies CSVTGGSANTGELFF.